The rows below give T cell receptor beta chains drawn from one sample of a study of Graves' ophthalmopathy and Graves' hyperthyroidism. One entry per CDR3 protein results from TCRdb running MiXCR on the multiplex PCR reads. The repertoire holds about 480,000 distinct CDR3 sequences, roughly 14% seen once, with more than 8.5% in the top ten. Sequencing used blood. All receptors derive from a woman in her twenties or thirties with Graves' ophthalmopathy. The CDR3 runs from the conserved cysteine through the conserved F or W. A D gene is named only where the DNA matches it firmly. Clone size appears in some rows only: once, few, many, or a class for an expanded clone.

v_call	clone_size	d_call	j_call	cdr3_aa	cdr3_nt
TRBV20-1	many	.	TRBJ2-7	CSAREPGHPYEQYF	TGCAGTGCTAGAGAACCGGGACACCCCTACGAGCAGTACTTC
TRBV20-1	few	TRBD2	TRBJ2-5	CSARVQRGATRETQYF	TGCAGTGCTAGAGTTCAGCGGGGGGCGACGAGGGAGACCCAGTACTTC
TRBV29-1	many	.	TRBJ2-7	CSVELGRSSYEQYF	TGCAGCGTTGAACTGGGACGCAGCTCCTACGAGCAGTACTTC
TRBV6-5	many	.	TRBJ2-5	CASSYSVRASRETQYF	TGTGCCAGCAGTTACTCAGTCAGGGCCAGTAGGGAGACCCAGTACTTC
TRBV6-5	many	.	TRBJ1-5	CASSSGSGNQPQHF	TGTGCCAGCAGTTCAGGGAGTGGCAATCAGCCCCAGCATTTT
TRBV7-9	many	.	TRBJ2-7	CASSPSRAYEQYF	TGTGCCAGCAGTCCCAGCAGAGCCTACGAGCAGTACTTC
TRBV6-5	many	.	TRBJ1-1	CASSYSIGGSYTEAFF	TGTGCCAGCAGTTACTCGATCGGGGGGTCGTACACTGAAGCTTTCTTT
TRBV5-1	few	.	TRBJ1-1	CASNSDGNTEAFF	TGCGCCAGCAACTCAGACGGAAACACTGAAGCTTTCTTT
TRBV6-2/TRBV6-3	.	.	TRBJ2-5	CASSPRGGGSKTQYF	TGTGCCAGCAGCCCCCGGGGAGGGGGCTCGAAGACCCAGTACTTC
TRBV24-1	many	.	TRBJ1-2	CATSDSVYGYTF	TGTGCCACCAGTGATAGCGTCTATGGCTACACCTTC
TRBV20-1	many	.	TRBJ2-7	CSARDYGGTYEQYF	TGCAGTGCTAGAGATTATGGGGGGACCTACGAGCAGTACTTC
TRBV7-2	many	.	TRBJ2-7	CASSPDRVEQYF	TGTGCCAGCAGCCCAGACAGAGTGGAGCAGTACTTC
TRBV7-2	many	.	TRBJ1-1	CASSFGGARTEAFF	TGTGCCAGCAGCTTTGGAGGTGCGCGGACTGAAGCTTTCTTT
TRBV10-3	many	.	TRBJ1-3	CAITGHPEGNTIYF	TGTGCCATCACGGGACACCCAGAAGGAAACACCATATATTTT
TRBV7-6	many	.	TRBJ1-2	CASSSVAGGHGYTF	TGTGCCAGCAGCTCGGTGGCGGGAGGACATGGCTACACCTTC
TRBV6-2/TRBV6-3	many	.	TRBJ1-5	CASRIGDGGQPQHF	TGTGCCAGCAGGATTGGAGACGGCGGTCAGCCCCAGCATTTT
TRBV5-4	.	.	TRBJ1-2	CASSLPLGGLNGYTF	TGTGCCAGCAGCCTCCCCCTAGGGGGGCTTAATGGCTACACCTTC
TRBV11-2	many	TRBD1	TRBJ2-5	CASSSKGQGQETQYF	TGTGCCAGCAGCTCAAAGGGACAGGGGCAGGAGACCCAGTACTTC
TRBV7-8	many	.	TRBJ1-1	CATKLGGTEAFF	TGTGCCACCAAACTAGGAGGGACTGAAGCTTTCTTT
TRBV7-3	many	.	TRBJ1-3	CASNESPSVPYSGNTIYF	TGTGCCAGCAACGAATCCCCCAGTGTACCGTACTCTGGAAACACCATATATTTT
TRBV24-1	many	.	TRBJ2-2	CATSDLVGIRESTGELFF	TGTGCCACCAGTGATTTGGTAGGGATAAGGGAAAGTACCGGGGAGCTGTTTTTT
TRBV6-2/TRBV6-3	.	TRBD2	TRBJ2-5	CASSYIASGQETQYF	TGTGCCAGCAGTTACATTGCTAGCGGACAAGAGACCCAGTACTTC